This is a list of T cell receptor beta chains from one sample in a study of vaccination effects on CD4 cells after COVID-19. These receptors' antigens are unknown. TCRdb keeps only in-frame clones here, not all; method: immunoSEQ multiplex PCR. The sample contains 14,000 or so clones, over 60% of which appear only once. The source was CD4+ T cells from PBMCs cultured with HCoV-NL63 spike peptides, collected after COVID-19 vaccination. These receptors originate from a human donor who had a prior SARS-CoV-2 infection. The CDR3 runs from the conserved cysteine through the conserved F or W. D genes are given only for firm matches. Size tells how often a clone was seen (once, few, many) or the class of an expanded clone, and some rows leave it out.

abundance: .
d_gene: TRBD2
v_gene: TRBV11-3
j_gene: TRBJ2-2
len: 16
CDR3aa: CASSHPRGSNTGELFF

abundance: .
d_gene: TRBD1
v_gene: TRBV5-1
j_gene: TRBJ2-5
len: 15
CDR3aa: CASSKMTGSLETQYF

abundance: once
d_gene: .
v_gene: TRBV18
j_gene: TRBJ2-2
len: 16
CDR3aa: CASSPPGEGATGELFF

abundance: .
d_gene: TRBD2
v_gene: TRBV9
j_gene: TRBJ2-3
len: 16
CDR3aa: CASSVVSGSGTDTQYF

abundance: medium-sized
d_gene: TRBD1
v_gene: TRBV7-9
j_gene: TRBJ2-3
len: 14
CDR3aa: CAGGNRGWTDTQYF

abundance: .
d_gene: .
v_gene: TRBV21-1
j_gene: TRBJ2-2
len: 18
CDR3aa: CASSNGKLAGRNTGELFF

abundance: .
d_gene: .
v_gene: TRBV19
j_gene: TRBJ2-7
len: 16
CDR3aa: CASSIGGSLRTYEQYF

abundance: .
d_gene: .
v_gene: TRBV12-3/TRBV12-4
j_gene: TRBJ2-2
len: 11
CDR3aa: CASMVTGELFF

abundance: .
d_gene: .
v_gene: TRBV5-5
j_gene: TRBJ1-5
len: 12
CDR3aa: CASGLQNQPQHF

abundance: .
d_gene: .
v_gene: TRBV10-2
j_gene: TRBJ1-3
len: 15
CDR3aa: CASSPASGAGNTIYF

abundance: .
d_gene: TRBD1
v_gene: TRBV5-1
j_gene: TRBJ2-5
len: 14
CDR3aa: CASSLGTGGETQYF

abundance: .
d_gene: .
v_gene: TRBV6-6
j_gene: TRBJ2-3
len: 11
CDR3aa: CASSYADTQYF

abundance: .
d_gene: .
v_gene: TRBV19
j_gene: TRBJ2-2
len: 14
CDR3aa: CASRVWTPGGELFF

abundance: .
d_gene: .
v_gene: TRBV7-2
j_gene: TRBJ1-2
len: 15
CDR3aa: CASSAQGQFSAGYTF

abundance: once
d_gene: .
v_gene: TRBV4-2
j_gene: TRBJ1-5
len: 15
CDR3aa: CASSLSGGIWQPQHF

abundance: .
d_gene: .
v_gene: TRBV18
j_gene: TRBJ1-3
len: 16
CDR3aa: CASSLGTRNAGNTIYF

abundance: .
d_gene: .
v_gene: TRBV9
j_gene: TRBJ1-1
len: 15
CDR3aa: CASSTTTSWNTEAFF

abundance: .
d_gene: .
v_gene: TRBV29-1
j_gene: TRBJ2-5
len: 13
CDR3aa: CSVSRQGRETQYF

abundance: .
d_gene: TRBD1
v_gene: TRBV7-3
j_gene: TRBJ2-1
len: 17
CDR3aa: CASSQNSGQGVNNEQFF

abundance: .
d_gene: .
v_gene: TRBV11-1
j_gene: TRBJ1-2
len: 15
CDR3aa: CASSPTGTDLYGYTF

abundance: once
d_gene: .
v_gene: TRBV15
j_gene: TRBJ2-5
len: 15
CDR3aa: CATSRRDGTGETQYF

abundance: .
d_gene: TRBD1
v_gene: TRBV4-1
j_gene: TRBJ2-2
len: 17
CDR3aa: CASSQRTTGANTGELFF

abundance: .
d_gene: .
v_gene: TRBV20-1
j_gene: TRBJ1-2
len: 13
CDR3aa: CSASKGFSMGYTF

abundance: .
d_gene: TRBD1
v_gene: TRBV10-3
j_gene: TRBJ1-5
len: 23
CDR3aa: CAISESTQLLRDRGEWSNQPQHF

abundance: once
d_gene: .
v_gene: TRBV21-1
j_gene: TRBJ1-1
len: 17
CDR3aa: CASPKGHSGVSNTEAFF

abundance: .
d_gene: TRBD1
v_gene: TRBV5-4
j_gene: TRBJ2-7
len: 14
CDR3aa: CASSLSGTGVEQYF

abundance: .
d_gene: TRBD2
v_gene: TRBV27
j_gene: TRBJ2-2
len: 16
CDR3aa: CASSPQGGRWTGELFF

abundance: .
d_gene: .
v_gene: TRBV18
j_gene: TRBJ2-1
len: 13
CDR3aa: CASSPNYYNEQFF

abundance: .
d_gene: TRBD1
v_gene: TRBV7-2
j_gene: TRBJ2-7
len: 15
CDR3aa: CASSLMGQGQTYQYF

abundance: .
d_gene: .
v_gene: TRBV27
j_gene: TRBJ1-6
len: 13
CDR3aa: CASSLGGNSPLHF

abundance: .
d_gene: .
v_gene: TRBV5-5
j_gene: TRBJ2-2
len: 15
CDR3aa: CASSLGEGSTGELFF

abundance: .
d_gene: .
v_gene: TRBV19
j_gene: TRBJ2-7
len: 12
CDR3aa: CASSAGSYEQYF

abundance: .
d_gene: TRBD2
v_gene: TRBV18
j_gene: TRBJ2-3
len: 18
CDR3aa: CASSPLGLAGATTDTQYF

abundance: .
d_gene: .
v_gene: TRBV7-2
j_gene: TRBJ2-7
len: 14
CDR3aa: CASSLVYVTYEQYF

abundance: .
d_gene: .
v_gene: TRBV27
j_gene: TRBJ1-1
len: 13
CDR3aa: CASSVGPRRVAFF

abundance: .
d_gene: TRBD1
v_gene: TRBV19
j_gene: TRBJ1-2
len: 16
CDR3aa: CASGGQGQRSNYGYTF

abundance: few
d_gene: .
v_gene: TRBV19
j_gene: TRBJ1-5
len: 15
CDR3aa: CASSIFQRGSQPQHF

abundance: .
d_gene: .
v_gene: TRBV5-4
j_gene: TRBJ2-1
len: 15
CDR3aa: CASSLEGDSYNEQFF

abundance: .
d_gene: .
v_gene: TRBV19
j_gene: TRBJ2-5
len: 14
CDR3aa: CASSKTGVEETQYF

abundance: .
d_gene: .
v_gene: TRBV19
j_gene: TRBJ2-2
len: 14
CDR3aa: CASRRGLMGGELFF

abundance: once
d_gene: .
v_gene: TRBV20-1
j_gene: TRBJ1-6
len: 14
CDR3aa: CSASSGPYISPLHF

abundance: .
d_gene: .
v_gene: TRBV18
j_gene: TRBJ1-1
len: 13
CDR3aa: CASSTTVNTEAFF

abundance: few
d_gene: .
v_gene: TRBV18
j_gene: TRBJ1-6
len: 15
CDR3aa: CASSPRPKVDSPLHF

abundance: .
d_gene: TRBD2
v_gene: TRBV5-4
j_gene: TRBJ2-1
len: 17
CDR3aa: CASSPRRTSGNYNEQFF

abundance: .
d_gene: TRBD1
v_gene: TRBV24-1
j_gene: TRBJ2-1
len: 15
CDR3aa: CATSKGQGHYNEQFF

abundance: .
d_gene: TRBD1
v_gene: TRBV27
j_gene: TRBJ2-6
len: 15
CDR3aa: CASSLSGWDRSVLTF

abundance: .
d_gene: .
v_gene: TRBV15
j_gene: TRBJ2-1
len: 17
CDR3aa: CATSRELPGFRYNEQFF

abundance: .
d_gene: .
v_gene: TRBV5-1
j_gene: TRBJ2-5
len: 12
CDR3aa: CASRGDQETQYF

abundance: .
d_gene: TRBD1
v_gene: TRBV5-1
j_gene: TRBJ2-5
len: 14
CDR3aa: CASSLDRGRETQYF